The 27 T cell receptor beta chains below were found in one sample sequenced in a study of T-cell reconstitution after alpha-beta-depleted transplantation in children. A TCRbeta library incorporating unique molecular identifiers was prepared. Using its own MiXCR run on the PCR reads, TCRdb lists one record per CDR3 protein. The data show roughly 280,000 distinct CDR3 sequences, with around a tenth seen just once and less than 25% held by the top ten. Sample: peripheral blood, taken 180 days after TCRalphabeta/CD19-depleted stem cell transplant. Source of these receptors: a male patient aged 2 to 10 who had a stem cell transplant for chronic granulomatous disease, so the T cells may come from the graft donor.

This clonotype was counted at least ten times. The V and J genes are TRBV15 and TRBJ2-5; 9 nucleotides agree with TRBD2. The CDR3 contains 18 residues. The junction had 12 bases not matched to a gene; V was cut back by 4 bases and J by 0 bases. Per the germline V gene, CDR1 is LNHNV and CDR2 is YYDKDF (reference sequence). The CDR3 protein is CATSKGGLAGSYQETQYF. As DNA, the CDR3 is TGTGCCACCAGCAAGGGAGGGCTAGCGGGATCGTACCAAGAGACCCAGTACTTC.

This clonotype was observed at least ten times. The chain recombines TRBV20-1 with TRBJ1-5; no definite D call. The CDR3 has 14 residues. The V gene lost 3 bases and the J gene lost 6 bases, with 15 bases spanning the gap. Germline CDR1 DFQATT, CDR2 SNEGSKA (reference sequence). The CDR3 DNA sequence: TGCAGTGCTAGCACATTGGGAGTGGGTCAGCCCCAGCATTTT. Residues: CSASTLGVGQPQHF.

This clonotype was detected many times. The rearrangement joins TRBV7-2 to TRBJ2-1, with TRBD2 identical over 7 bases. Germline assignment: CDR1 SGHTA and CDR2 FQGNSA. J gave up 5 bases and V 3 bases, and 7 bases lay outside the gene matches. This CDR3 contains 15 residues. The chain's CDR3 is CASSLMRERNNEQFF. The CDR3 DNA reads TGTGCCAGCAGCTTGATGCGGGAGCGCAACAATGAGCAGTTCTTC.

This clonotype was seen many times. This chain links TRBV20-1 with TRBJ1-1; D is perhaps TRBD1 (6 bases). The germline V and J ends were trimmed by 1 base and 2 bases, with 8 bases remaining between them. Germline-derived CDR1 and CDR2 are DFQATT and SNEGSKA (reference sequence). This CDR3 is 13 amino acids long. In DNA, the CDR3 is TGCAGTGCTAGAGTACAGGGAAACACTGAAGCTTTCTTT. Residues: CSARVQGNTEAFF.

This clonotype has a count of ten or more. The rearrangement joins TRBV7-6 to TRBJ2-5; 8 bases match TRBD1. This CDR3 contains 16 residues. Germline V gene sequence: CDR1 SGHVS, CDR2 FNYEAQ. The V and J ends lost 3 bases and 3 bases, in that order; junction bases with no gene match: 9. CDR3 in amino acids: CASSLDRDGGEETQYF. The CDR3, as DNA: TGTGCCAGCAGCTTGGACAGGGATGGAGGAGAAGAGACCCAGTACTTC.

This clonotype was detected many times. The genes are TRBV7-2 and TRBJ2-3; weak D call: TRBD1 (6 bases). The CDR3 covers 14 residues. Germline loops: CDR1 SGHTA, CDR2 FQGNSA. V was clipped by 5 bases and J by 6 bases, with 15 bases between them. As DNA, the CDR3 is TGTGCCAGCAGCACGAACAGGGTTTCGGATACGCAGTATTTT. It translates to CASSTNRVSDTQYF.

The sample holds many counts of this clonotype. The gene calls are TRBV9 and TRBJ2-5; D gene unclear. Germline V gene data show CDR1 as SGDLS and CDR2 as YYNGEE. This CDR3 contains 13 residues. The V end lost 6 bases, the J end lost 2 bases, and 11 bases lay between the germline ends. The CDR3 sequence is CASKPDNQETQYF. The CDR3 DNA sequence: TGTGCCAGCAAACCAGACAATCAAGAGACCCAGTACTTC.

This clonotype was counted at least ten times. The chain uses TRBV4-1 and TRBJ2-7, with unresolved D. V lost 7 bases, J lost 0 bases, and 13 bases lay in between. The CDR3 consists of 14 residues. Germline loops: CDR1 MGHRA, CDR2 YSYEKL. The CDR3 reads CASKGNRYSYEQYF. The CDR3 DNA follows: TGCGCCAGCAAGGGAAACAGATACTCCTACGAGCAGTACTTC.

This clonotype was counted ten times or more. The chain uses TRBV7-9 and TRBJ2-7; D is possibly TRBD1 (5 bases). Looked up from germline, CDR1 is SEHNR and CDR2 is FQNEAQ (reference sequence). Trimming removed 7 bases at V and 2 bases at J, with 18 bases between. This CDR3 has 15 amino acids. The CDR3 loop is CASTQGPTHPYEQYF. The CDR3 DNA follows: TGTGCCAGCACTCAGGGTCCGACCCATCCCTACGAGCAGTACTTC.

This clonotype came up a few times. This sequence joins TRBV14 and TRBJ2-5; D unclear. This CDR3 region has 13 residues. Per germline, CDR1 SGHDN and CDR2 FVKESK. V lost 3 bases and J lost 5, with 10 bases in between. The CDR3 is CASSHFLTETQYF. In nucleotides, the CDR3 is TGTGCCAGCAGCCACTTTCTGACGGAGACCCAGTACTTC.

This clonotype has a count of ten or more. This chain joins TRBV20-1 and TRBJ2-1; D perhaps matches TRBD1 (5 bases). Germline V gene sequence: CDR1 DFQATT, CDR2 SNEGSKA (reference sequence). This CDR3 is built from 14 residues. V lost 2 bases and J lost 3, with 11 bases in between. CDR3 in amino acids: CSARSDSFYNEQFF. The DNA for the CDR3 is TGCAGTGCTAGATCCGACAGTTTCTACAATGAGCAGTTCTTC.

This clonotype was counted at least ten times. The chain is built from TRBV6-6 and TRBJ1-4, with TRBD1 as a possible D gene (5 bases). Germline V CDR1 and CDR2: MNHNY, SVGAGI (reference sequence). The CDR3 contains 13 residues. Trimming took off 4 bases at V and 4 bases at J, with 7 bases between the two ends. This chain's CDR3 is CASSSGDNEKLFF. The DNA of the CDR3 is TGTGCCAGCAGTTCGGGGGATAATGAAAAACTGTTTTTT.

The table lists this clonotype with many counts. The chain carries TRBV7-8 and TRBJ2-2; either TRBD1 or TRBD2 may supply D (5 bases each). The CDR3 is made up of 15 amino acids. Deletions cut 7 bases from V and 1 base from J, with 13 bases between. CDR1 is SGHVS, CDR2 FQNEAQ, per germline. The CDR3 bases are TGTGCCAGCAACCCGGGACCTCTGAACACCGGGGAGCTGTTTTTT. Translation gives CASNPGPLNTGELFF.

This clonotype was picked up many times. This chain uses TRBV27 with TRBJ2-1; D is undetermined. Germline assignment: CDR1 MNHEY and CDR2 SMNVEV (reference sequence). Trimming cost V 5 bases and J 3 bases, with 14 bases left between them. This CDR3 region has 15 residues. CDR3 sequence reads: CASSGLATHYNEQFF. The CDR3 DNA sequence: TGTGCCAGCAGTGGGTTGGCTACCCACTACAATGAGCAGTTCTTC.

This clonotype was found a few times. The chain is built from TRBV27 and TRBJ1-3; D remains ambiguous. CDR1 is MNHEY, CDR2 SMNVEV, per germline (reference sequence). V was trimmed by 0 bases and J by 1 base, leaving 7 bases between them. There are 15 residues in the CDR3. CDR3 bases: TGTGCCAGCAGTTTATCGAGAGGGTCTGGAAACACCATATATTTT. Its protein is CASSLSRGSGNTIYF.

The sample holds many counts of this clonotype. V usage is TRBV20-1 and J usage is TRBJ1-1; D might be TRBD1 (5 bases). Germline CDR1 and CDR2: DFQATT and SNEGSKA (reference sequence). The CDR3 spans 13 residues. V lost 4 bases, J lost 4 bases, and 13 bases lay in between. The CDR3 here is CSATSGGGTEAFF. The DNA of the CDR3 is TGCAGTGCTACGTCCGGGGGAGGCACTGAAGCTTTCTTT.

Ten or more counts support this clonotype. DNA of the CDR3: TGTGCCAGCAGTCCATTACAGAACACTGAAGCTTTCTTT. Its protein is CASSPLQNTEAFF. The chain is built from TRBV7-2 and TRBJ1-1, with no clear D. The CDR3 covers 13 residues. CDR1 SGHTA and CDR2 FQGNSA come from the germline V gene. V was cut by 6 bases and J by 1 base, with 9 bases left in between.

Note on this clonotype: It may be a read error: a sequence one base away is much more abundant. V usage is TRBV29-1 and J usage is TRBJ1-2; D is unresolved. The CDR3 has 13 amino acids. Germline V gene sequence: CDR1 SQVTM, CDR2 ANQGSEA. In DNA, the CDR3 is TGCAGCCTTGAACCCCCAGGAACCTATGGCTACACCTTC. It encodes CSLEPPGTYGYTF.

This clonotype was counted many times. The chain links TRBV12-3 or TRBV12-4 to TRBJ2-7; possible D gene TRBD2, 6 bases. CDR3 length: 16 amino acids. The germline V and J ends were trimmed by 8 bases and 2 bases, with 22 bases remaining between them. The CDR3 bases are TGTGCCAGCTCCTCGACCCGGGACTGGCCAACCTACGAGCAGTACTTC. This codes for CASSSTRDWPTYEQYF.

This clonotype has at least ten counts. The V call is TRBV5-1, the J call TRBJ1-2; D gene uncertain. This CDR3 contains 13 residues. Per germline, CDR1 SGHRS and CDR2 YFSETQ. V was cut by 1 base and J by 3 bases, with 7 bases left in between. In DNA, the CDR3 is TGCGCCAGCAGCTTGTTGGGGTACTATGGCTACACCTTC. It codes for CASSLLGYYGYTF.

This clonotype was counted at least ten times. The CDR3 loop is CASSLGLGEHEQFF. The CDR3, as DNA: TGTGCCAGCAGTTTAGGACTAGGAGAACATGAGCAGTTCTTC. The J gene is TRBJ2-1, the V gene TRBV28; 7 bases line up with TRBD2. Germline V CDR1 and CDR2: MDHEN, SYDVKM. The CDR3 has 14 amino acids. After removal of 2 bases from V and 8 bases from J, the junction contained 6 bases not matched to a gene.

This clonotype was observed many times. This sequence joins TRBV29-1 and TRBJ2-7; a weak D match, TRBD2 (5 bases). This CDR3 contains 13 residues. CDR1 and CDR2 from the germline V gene are SQVTM and ANQGSEA. The ends were cut back, 2 bases at V and 3 bases at J, with 11 bases in the middle. The DNA for the CDR3 is TGCAGCGTTGAAACGGGAACCGTCTACGAGCAGTACTTC. This codes for CSVETGTVYEQYF.

This clonotype occurred many times. The chain joins TRBV5-7 to TRBJ2-6; possibly TRBD1 for D (5 bases). TRBV5-7 belongs to the ORF category, with a function that is uncertain. The CDR3 loop spans 17 amino acids. With 1 base removed from V and 0 bases from J, the gap between germline ends came to 11 bases. The CDR3 DNA is TGTGCCAGCAGCTTGCCCGACAGTCTCTCTGGGGCCAACGTCCTGACTTTC. It translates to CASSLPDSLSGANVLTF.

At least ten counts were recorded for this clonotype. This rearrangement joins TRBV6-1 to TRBJ2-5; 8 bases match TRBD2. Trimming cost V 1 base and J 4 bases; bases outside gene matches: 5. Looked up from germline, CDR1 is MNHNS and CDR2 is SASEGT. This CDR3 is built from 15 residues. CDR3 amino acids: CASSEVAGQGETQYF. The CDR3 region has the DNA TGTGCCAGCAGTGAAGTAGCGGGACAAGGAGAGACCCAGTACTTC.

The sample holds many counts of this clonotype. This chain connects TRBV5-1 to TRBJ1-6, with 8 bases lining up with TRBD1. Per the germline V gene, CDR1 is SGHRS and CDR2 is YFSETQ. CDR3 length: 13 amino acids. V lost 7 bases, J lost 10 bases, and 7 bases stayed unmatched. The CDR3 reads CASADRALSPLHF. In nucleotides, the CDR3 is TGCGCCAGCGCGGACAGGGCTTTGTCACCCCTCCACTTT.

This clonotype was counted at least ten times. This chain uses TRBV6-2 or TRBV6-3 with TRBJ2-5, with 10 bases lining up with TRBD2. Germline lookup yields CDR1 MNHEY and CDR2 SVGEGT. This CDR3 is 20 amino acids long. Trimming took 0 bases from V and 5 from J; bases not matched to a gene: 18. The CDR3 coding sequence is TGTGCCAGCAGTTACTCGAATAATCTAGCGGGAGTCATAGGGGATGAGACCCAGTACTTC. Translated: CASSYSNNLAGVIGDETQYF.

This clonotype showed up many times. The rearrangement joins TRBV12-3 or TRBV12-4 to TRBJ1-3; a weak D match, TRBD1 (5 bases). The CDR3 is 15 residues long. V lost 6 bases to trimming and J lost 3 bases, with 15 bases between them. The CDR3 bases are TGTGCCAGCAGCCGCCAAAGGGGTTATGGAAACACCATATATTTT. Translating it yields CASSRQRGYGNTIYF.